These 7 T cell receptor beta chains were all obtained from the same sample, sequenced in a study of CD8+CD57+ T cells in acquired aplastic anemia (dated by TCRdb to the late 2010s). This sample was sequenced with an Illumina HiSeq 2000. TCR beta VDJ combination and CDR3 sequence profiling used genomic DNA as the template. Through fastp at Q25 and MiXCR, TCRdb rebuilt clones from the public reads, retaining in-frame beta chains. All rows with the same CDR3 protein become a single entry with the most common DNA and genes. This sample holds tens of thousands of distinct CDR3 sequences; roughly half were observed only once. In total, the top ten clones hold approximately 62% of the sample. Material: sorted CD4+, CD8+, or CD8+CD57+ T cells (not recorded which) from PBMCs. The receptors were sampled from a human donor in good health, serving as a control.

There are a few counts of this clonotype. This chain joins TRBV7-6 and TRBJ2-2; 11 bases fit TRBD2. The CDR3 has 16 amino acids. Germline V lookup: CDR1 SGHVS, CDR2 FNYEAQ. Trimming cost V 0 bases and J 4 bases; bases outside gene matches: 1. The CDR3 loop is CASSLASGGATGELFF. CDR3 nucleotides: TGTGCCAGCAGCTTAGCTAGCGGGGGGGCCACCGGGGAGCTGTTTTTT.

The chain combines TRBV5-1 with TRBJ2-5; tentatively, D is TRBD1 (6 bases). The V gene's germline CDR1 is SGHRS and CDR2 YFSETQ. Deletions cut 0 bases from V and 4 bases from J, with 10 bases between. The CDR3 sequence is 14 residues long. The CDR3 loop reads CASSLEAGVETQYF. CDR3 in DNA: TGCGCCAGCAGCTTGGAGGCAGGGGTAGAGACCCAGTACTTC. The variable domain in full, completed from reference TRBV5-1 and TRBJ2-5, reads KAGVTQTPRYLIKTRGQQVTLSCSPISGHRSVSWYQQTPGQGLQFLFEYFSETQRNKGNFPGRFSGRQFSNSRSEMNVSTLELGDSALYLCASSLEAGVETQYFGPGTRLLVL.

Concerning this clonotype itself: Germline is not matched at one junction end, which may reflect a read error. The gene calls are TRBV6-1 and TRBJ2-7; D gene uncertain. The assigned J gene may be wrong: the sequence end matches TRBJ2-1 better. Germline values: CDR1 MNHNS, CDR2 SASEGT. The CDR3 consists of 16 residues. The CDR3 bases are TGTGCCACCAGTGATGCGAACCACTATGCCTACAATGAGCAGTTCTTC. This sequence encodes CATSDANHYAYNEQFF.

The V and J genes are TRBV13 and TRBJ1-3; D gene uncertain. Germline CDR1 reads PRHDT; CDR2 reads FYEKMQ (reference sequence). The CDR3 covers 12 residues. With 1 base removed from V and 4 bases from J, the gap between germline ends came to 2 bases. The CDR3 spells CASSLVGNTIYF. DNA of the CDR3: TGTGCCAGCAGCTTAGTAGGAAACACCATATATTTT.

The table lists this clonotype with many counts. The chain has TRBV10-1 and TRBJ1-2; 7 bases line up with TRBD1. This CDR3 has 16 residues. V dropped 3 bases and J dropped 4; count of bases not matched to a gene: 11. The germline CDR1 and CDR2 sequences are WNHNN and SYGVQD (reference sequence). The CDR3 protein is CASSDDRDRSLYGYTF. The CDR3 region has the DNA TGCGCCAGCAGTGATGACCGGGACAGAAGCCTCTATGGCTACACCTTC.

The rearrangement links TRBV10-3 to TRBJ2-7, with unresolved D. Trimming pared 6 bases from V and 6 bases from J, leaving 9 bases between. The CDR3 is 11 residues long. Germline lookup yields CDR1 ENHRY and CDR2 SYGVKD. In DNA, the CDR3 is TGTGCCATCAGAGATAGGGCCGAGCAGTACTTC. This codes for CAIRDRAEQYF.

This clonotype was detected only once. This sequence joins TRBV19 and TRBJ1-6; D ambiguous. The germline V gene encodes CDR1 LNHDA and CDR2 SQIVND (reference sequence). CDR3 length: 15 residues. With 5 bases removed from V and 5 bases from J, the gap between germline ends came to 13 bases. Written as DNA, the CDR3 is TGTGCCAGTAGTCGATTTGGGGAAAATAATTCACCCCTCCACTTT. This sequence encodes CASSRFGENNSPLHF.